This T cell receptor (beta chain) is drawn from a study of control samples from healthy donors and cancer patients. Germline loops: CDR1 SGHNT, CDR2 YENEEA. This CDR3 is 15 amino acids long. With 3 bases clipped from V and 2 bases from J, the junction kept 4 bases outside the gene matches. This clone was detected only a few times. Sequenced by immunoSEQ multiplex PCR; TCRdb stores in-frame clones only, minus some. The sample yields about 89,000 clones, 85% to 90% seen once. The chain uses TRBV11-3 and TRBJ2-1; 7 bases fit TRBD2. The sequenced sample was blood. This receptor was identified in a woman aged 40 to 50 in good health. CDR3 in DNA: TGTGCCAGCAGCTTGGCGGGGGTTGCCTACAATGAGCAGTTCTTC. Translation gives CASSLAGVAYNEQFF.